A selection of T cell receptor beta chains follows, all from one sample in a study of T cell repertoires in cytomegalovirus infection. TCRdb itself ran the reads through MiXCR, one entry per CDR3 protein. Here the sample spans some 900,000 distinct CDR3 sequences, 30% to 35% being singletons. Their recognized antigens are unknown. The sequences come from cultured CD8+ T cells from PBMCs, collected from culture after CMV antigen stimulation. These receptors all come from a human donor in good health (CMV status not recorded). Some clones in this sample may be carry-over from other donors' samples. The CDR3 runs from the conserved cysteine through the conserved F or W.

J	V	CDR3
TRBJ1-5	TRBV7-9	CASSPEGSNQPQHF
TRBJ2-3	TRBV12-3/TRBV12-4	CASSPGGASGYF
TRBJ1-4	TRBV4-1	CASSDLGTGVEKLFF
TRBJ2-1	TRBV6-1	CASTMTALSTYNEQFF
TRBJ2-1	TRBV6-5	CASSYSRTGDYNEQFF
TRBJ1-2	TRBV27	CASSLEGHGYTF
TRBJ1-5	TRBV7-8	CASSLLVWGVDSNQPQHF
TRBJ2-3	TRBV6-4	CASSDSYGHMTRDTQYF
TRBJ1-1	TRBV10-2	CASQRRGNTEAFF
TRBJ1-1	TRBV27	CANITTGTGAEAFF
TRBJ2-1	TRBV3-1	CASSRGKNEQFF